This TCR beta chain was identified in a study of blood T cell repertoires in COVID-19. Whole-study context: There were acute and convalescent COVID-19 samples, and they came from the United States, Italy and Spain. PBMCs, B-cell-depleted T cells, or T cells were the source of the cDNA or gDNA that made up the material.

Germline V CDR1 and CDR2: SGHDT, YYEEEE. The CDR3 is made up of 12 amino acids. Trimming pared 4 bases from V and 3 bases from J, leaving 7 bases between. Original methodology: Amplified reference gene primers provided the basis for estimating nucleated cell counts. TCRdb keeps only in-frame clones here, not all; method: immunoSEQ multiplex PCR. V and J calls and clone size are given by that table; D and trimming were obtained from the DNA. This repertoire shows around 190,000 clones, about 89% found once; its top ten account for roughly 2%. The clonotype comes from a man younger than 35 who had recovered from COVID-19. The specimen was peripheral blood. J is TRBJ1-1 and V is TRBV5-6; no clear D. The chain's CDR3 is CASSTGYTEAFF. For the CDR3, the DNA is TGTGCCAGCAGCACCGGGTACACTGAAGCTTTCTTT.